The 25 T cell receptor beta chains reported below all come from one sample, sequenced in a study of blood T cell repertoires in COVID-19. Libraries were prepared by immunoSEQ multiplex PCR; TCRdb keeps only in-frame clonotypes and omits some of them. The sample holds roughly 230,000 clones, about 90% seen once. What was sequenced was PBMCs or T cells enriched from blood (not recorded which). The receptors come from a woman in her twenties or thirties with acute COVID-19.

The chain employs TRBV7-2 and TRBJ2-7; a weak D match, TRBD1 (6 bases). Trimming cost V 4 bases and J 0 bases, with 10 bases left between them. The CDR3 contains 14 residues. Germline V gives CDR1 SGHTA, CDR2 FQGNSA. Written as DNA, the CDR3 is TGTGCCAGCAGCTCGCAGGGGTACTCCTACGAGCAGTACTTC. Translation: CASSSQGYSYEQYF.

The V gene is TRBV6-5, the J gene TRBJ1-5; D uncertain. CDR1 and CDR2 from the germline V gene are MNHEY and SVGAGI. The CDR3 is 13 residues long. The V end lost 6 bases, the J end lost 5 bases, and 11 bases lay between the germline ends. The CDR3 region is CASSRARDQPQHF. CDR3 DNA: TGTGCCAGCAGCCGCGCTCGGGATCAGCCCCAGCATTTT.

The gene calls are TRBV19 and TRBJ2-5; possible D gene TRBD1, 7 bases. The CDR3 consists of 12 residues. Germline CDR1 reads LNHDA; CDR2 reads SQIVND (reference sequence). V lost 9 bases and J lost 5, with 13 bases in between. The CDR3 sequence: CASGGQWETQYF. The CDR3 DNA reads as TGTGCCAGCGGGGGACAGTGGGAGACCCAGTACTTC.

This clone was detected once. Other DNA sequences in this sample translate to the same CDR3. V usage is TRBV7-2 and J usage is TRBJ2-5; 9 bases align to TRBD1. There are 15 residues in the CDR3. Germline V lookup: CDR1 SGHTA, CDR2 FQGNSA. V was pared by 1 base and J by 5 bases, with 5 bases of the junction left unmatched. CDR3 loop: CASSLDRGLGETQYF. The CDR3 DNA reads as TGTGCCAGCAGCTTAGACAGGGGGCTTGGGGAGACCCAGTACTTC.

V and J are TRBV27 and TRBJ1-1, with D possibly TRBD1 on 5 matching bases. Germline-derived CDR1 and CDR2 are MNHEY and SMNVEV (reference sequence). The length of the CDR3 is 15 residues. The V end lost 4 bases, the J end lost 1 base, and 13 bases lay between the germline ends. Here the CDR3 DNA reads TGTGCCAGCAGTTCTGGATCAGGGCAGAACACTGAAGCTTTCTTT. This encodes CASSSGSGQNTEAFF.

This sequence joins TRBV30 and TRBJ1-4; 7 nucleotides match TRBD1. Germline V gene data show CDR1 as GTSNPN and CDR2 as SVGIG (reference sequence). This CDR3 is built from 13 residues. J lost 7 bases, V lost 5 bases, and 7 bases had no gene match. The CDR3, as DNA: TGTGCCTGGCACCCCGGGACAGTTGAAAAACTGTTTTTT. The encoded protein is CAWHPGTVEKLFF.

This chain joins TRBV14 and TRBJ1-4; 11 bases line up with TRBD1. Trimming removed 6 bases from V and 5 bases from J; junction bases left unmatched: 8. CDR3 length equals 16 residues. Germline loops: CDR1 SGHDN, CDR2 FVKESK. Written as DNA, the CDR3 is TGTGCCAGCAGTCCCCCGGGACAGGGGGAGAATGAAAAACTGTTTTTT. Translating it yields CASSPPGQGENEKLFF.

The chain couples TRBV7-9 to TRBJ2-3; D is unresolved. Per germline, CDR1 SEHNR and CDR2 FQNEAQ (reference sequence). The CDR3 is made up of 12 amino acids. V lost 2 bases and J lost 5, with 5 bases in between. CDR3 amino acids: CASSLTGDTQYF. The CDR3 nucleotides are TGTGCCAGCAGCTTAACCGGAGATACGCAGTATTTT.

The rearrangement links TRBV7-9 to TRBJ1-2, with D perhaps matching TRBD1 (6 bases). CDR1 SEHNR and CDR2 FQNEAQ come from the germline V gene (reference sequence). There are 15 residues in the CDR3. V gave up 1 base and J gave up 5 bases, with 14 bases separating them. The DNA of the CDR3 is TGTGCCAGCAGCTTAGAAAGCAGGGGAAGGTATGGCTACACCTTC. Amino acids: CASSLESRGRYGYTF.

The rearrangement uses TRBV24-1 and TRBJ1-2; 9 nucleotides match TRBD1. The trim removed 3 bases at V and 8 bases at J, leaving 6 bases unmatched. Germline CDR1 reads KGHDR; CDR2 reads SFDVKD. CDR3 size: 14 residues. The CDR3 sequence: CATSDAPGQGGYTF. CDR3 DNA sequence: TGTGCCACCAGTGATGCCCCGGGACAGGGAGGCTACACCTTC.

V and J are TRBV7-8 and TRBJ2-2; TRBD2 aligns across 8 bases. V was pared by 4 bases and J by 0 bases, with 1 base of the junction left unmatched. The CDR3 loop spans 15 amino acids. CDR1 SGHVS and CDR2 FQNEAQ come from the germline V gene. CDR3: CASSSGLANTGELFF. As DNA, the CDR3 is TGTGCCAGCAGCTCGGGACTAGCGAACACCGGGGAGCTGTTTTTT.

The chain employs TRBV4-1 and TRBJ1-2, with D unresolved. This CDR3 contains 13 residues. Looked up from germline, CDR1 is MGHRA and CDR2 is YSYEKL. Trimming shortened V by 0 bases and J by 5 bases, and 7 bases separated the two germline ends. Written as DNA, the CDR3 is TGCGCCAGCAGCCAAGAGGCCGTATATGGCTACACCTTC. Protein: CASSQEAVYGYTF.

This clone has more than one count but fewer than ten. The rearrangement uses TRBV2 and TRBJ1-4, with D maybe TRBD1 (6 bases). Germline CDR1 is SNHLY and CDR2 is FYNNEI. V dropped 3 bases and J dropped 4 bases, with 12 bases sitting between them. This CDR3 is 15 amino acids long. The CDR3 region is CASSDRQGINEKLFF. The CDR3 nucleotides are TGTGCCAGCAGTGACCGGCAGGGGATTAATGAAAAACTGTTTTTT.

The chain carries TRBV18 and TRBJ1-1, with 7 positions matching TRBD1. V shed 5 bases and J 4 bases; nucleotides not matched to a gene: 19. The CDR3 consists of 18 residues. In germline, CDR1 is KGHSH, CDR2 LQKENI. The CDR3 region is CASSFILDRVRVGTEAFF. CDR3 nucleotides: TGTGCCAGCTCATTCATACTTGACAGGGTTAGGGTAGGCACTGAAGCTTTCTTT. Full variable domain (outside the CDR3, taken from reference TRBV18 and TRBJ1-1): NAGVMQNPRHLVRRRGQEARLRCSPMKGHSHVYWYRQLPEEGLKFMVYLQKENIIDESGMPKERFSAEFPKEGPSILRIQQVVRGDSAAYFCASSFILDRVRVGTEAFFGQGTRLTVV.

The rearrangement uses TRBV2 and TRBJ2-5, with TRBD1 as a possible D gene (5 bases). Trimming shortened V by 6 bases and J by 2 bases, and 13 bases separated the two germline ends. The CDR3 sequence is 14 residues long. Looked up from germline, CDR1 is SNHLY and CDR2 is FYNNEI. CDR3 residues: CASSPNDSQETQYF. The CDR3 region has the DNA TGTGCCAGCAGCCCGAACGACAGTCAAGAGACCCAGTACTTC.

The gene calls are TRBV10-3 and TRBJ1-3; maybe TRBD1 (5 bases). Germline-derived CDR1 and CDR2 are ENHRY and SYGVKD. V was pared by 4 bases and J by 0 bases, with 10 bases between. The CDR3 extends over 15 amino acids. The CDR3 sequence: CAISGSTVSGNTIYF. CDR3 sequence (DNA): TGTGCCATCAGTGGATCGACAGTCTCTGGAAACACCATATATTTT.

The V call is TRBV7-6, the J call TRBJ2-1; D is uncertain. Trimming stripped 6 bases from V and 3 bases from J, with 9 bases between. Germline assignment: CDR1 SGHVS and CDR2 FNYEAQ. The CDR3 is made up of 13 amino acids. In DNA, the CDR3 is TGTGCCAGCAGGTTCAACAGCTACAATGAGCAGTTCTTC. As protein: CASRFNSYNEQFF.

The V call is TRBV7-2, the J call TRBJ2-5, with 9 bases identical to TRBD2. V dropped 1 base and J dropped 7; count of bases not matched to a gene: 10. Germline V gives CDR1 SGHTA, CDR2 FQGNSA. This CDR3 has 16 amino acids. The CDR3 is CASSLGLAGKTGTQYF. DNA for the CDR3: TGTGCCAGCAGCTTAGGGCTAGCGGGGAAAACAGGGACCCAGTACTTC.

This chain joins TRBV25-1 and TRBJ1-6; weak D call: TRBD1 (5 bases). V shed 6 bases and J shed 8 bases, with 17 bases lying between them. CDR1 and CDR2 from the germline V gene are MGHDK and SYGVNS. The CDR3 consists of 15 residues. The CDR3 DNA reads TGTGCCAGCAGCGGTCACCGGGACTGGGATTCACCCCTCCACTTT. Translated: CASSGHRDWDSPLHF.

In DNA form, the CDR3 reads TGTGCCAGTAGTACCACTCAGGGGGCGACCGCCGGCTACACCTTC. It encodes CASSTTQGATAGYTF. The rearrangement joins TRBV19 to TRBJ1-2, with TRBD1 matching 8 bases. This CDR3 region has 15 residues. The ends lost 4 bases at V and 8 bases at J; junction bases unmatched: 12. Germline V gives CDR1 LNHDA, CDR2 SQIVND (reference sequence).

The chain has TRBV6-5 and TRBJ2-1; D remains ambiguous. This CDR3 is 16 amino acids long. CDR1 MNHEY and CDR2 SVGAGI come from the germline V gene. The V gene lost 0 bases and the J gene lost 5 bases, with 14 bases spanning the gap. The CDR3 here is CASSYSRYISHNEQFF. DNA for the CDR3: TGTGCCAGCAGTTACTCGAGGTACATCAGCCACAATGAGCAGTTCTTC.

The chain combines TRBV7-2 with TRBJ2-1; TRBD2 agrees at 8 bases. Germline CDR1 is SGHTA and CDR2 is FQGNSA. V trimming: 5 bases; J trimming: 3 bases; junction bases outside the gene matches: 12. This CDR3 is built from 17 residues. CDR3 sequence reads: CASSPSGWRGDYNEQFF. The CDR3 DNA sequence: TGTGCCAGCAGCCCAAGCGGGTGGCGGGGGGACTACAATGAGCAGTTCTTC.

The chain is built from TRBV2 and TRBJ1-2; 7 nucleotides agree with TRBD1. This CDR3 has 14 residues. V shed 8 bases and J 3 bases; nucleotides not matched to a gene: 9. Looked up from germline, CDR1 is SNHLY and CDR2 is FYNNEI. CDR3 sequence (DNA): TGTGCCAGCCCGTTGTCAGGGGGAGACTATGGCTACACCTTC. This codes for CASPLSGGDYGYTF.

This clone was counted a few times. The chain couples TRBV14 to TRBJ2-5; TRBD2 agrees at 8 bases. The V gene end was trimmed by 0 bases and the J gene end by 5 bases; junction bases not matched to a gene: 8. The CDR3 covers 16 residues. Germline values: CDR1 SGHDN, CDR2 FVKESK. CDR3 amino acids: CASSQDRTGGSETQYF. Written as DNA, the CDR3 is TGTGCCAGCAGCCAAGACAGGACGGGGGGGAGCGAGACCCAGTACTTC.

This clone was observed once. The rearrangement uses TRBV30 and TRBJ2-7; D unresolved. Germline V gene sequence: CDR1 GTSNPN, CDR2 SVGIG (reference sequence). V was shortened by 5 bases and J by 0 bases, with 8 bases between the two germline ends. This CDR3 has 12 residues. CDR3 sequence (DNA): TGTGCCTGGGCGGAGAGCTCCTACGAGCAGTACTTC. Its translation is CAWAESSYEQYF.